What follows is one T cell receptor (beta chain) and its context. This receptor's antigen is unknown. No qualities accompany the bases; no much larger clone lies one base away. This entry is derived from a study of Tregs in tolerant kidney transplant recipients (dated by TCRdb to the late 2010s). Describing the broader study: The transplants used related donors with nonmyeloablative bone marrow transplantation, and mixed chimerism in the human trials was transient. TCRbeta sequencing was used in the study to identify donor-specific regulatory T cells before combined kidney and bone marrow transplantation, and the identified cells were then tracked after transplant.

General study outcomes and caveats: The most biologically relevant and donor-specific TCRbeta repertoire appeared to be identified by expanding Tregs with activated donor B cells. Donor-specific Treg expansion exceeded global Treg expansion in tolerant patients, suggesting antigen-driven rather than nonspecific expansion. For some patients, the PCR primers changed as time went on, which meant samples from those patients could not be compared with one another at the nucleotide level. Biological reproducibility was not directly addressed, though technical replication error appeared minimal. Because the study included only a small number of patients, the results must be confirmed in larger populations and under other immunosuppression protocols.

Genomic DNA was extracted from sorted cells with the QIAGEN DNeasy Blood and Tissue Kit for TCRbeta CDR3 sequencing. High-throughput TCRbeta CDR3 sequencing was carried out commercially through immunoSEQ, with PCR amplification with bias correction and internal controls included. As for the original processing: Unique productive TCRbeta sequences were defined by CDR3 nucleotide sequence where primers matched, otherwise by CDR3 amino acid sequence with Vbeta and Jbeta genes. To correct for sorting error, sequences found in more than one sorted population at a frequency ratio of 2:1 or less were discarded, and the remaining shared sequences were assigned to the population with the higher frequency. Donor-reactive sequences were defined as at least 5-fold expanded in CFSE-low cells versus unstimulated cells, with frequency of at least 0.01% in CFSE-low cells. Repertoire divergence was quantified by Jensen-Shannon divergence calculated from the top 100 TCRbeta sequences ranked by frequency. For samples with multiple sequencing runs, sorting error was corrected in each run separately before the runs were combined. The clones in this table, taken by TCRdb from immuneACCESS, are in-frame only. Not every clone is retained; where verified, under half of the shortfall comes from an unresolved V gene, and the cause of the rest is unknown. Clone size and the V and J calls come from that table; the DNA yielded D and trimming. The sample records 98,000 or so clones, around 87% of which are singletons. The ten largest clones add up to about 0.35% of the sample.

The time point label on this specimen signifies: blood sample drawn before combined kidney and bone marrow transplant. Thawed PBMCs were FACS-sorted into unstimulated Tregs (CD4+CD25+CD127-), CD4+ non-Tregs (CD4+CD25-), CD4 cells and CD8 cells. The patients were several recipients of combined kidney and bone marrow transplants from the ITN036ST trial, and samples were available only from these trial subjects. Healthy control blood was processed to PBMCs with a Ficoll density gradient and then cryopreserved, whereas patient PBMCs were collected both before and after transplant. Counted from cysteine to phenylalanine, this CDR3 has 14 amino acids. The sequence is cut down to CDR3 DNA, 42 bases in frame from base 1. According to the germline V gene, CDR1 reads SGDLS and CDR2 reads YYNGEE. Trimming takes 0 bases from V and 4 bases from J, and the germline ends sit 8 bases apart.

This sequence uses TRBV9 and TRBJ2-1; the D gene cannot be resolved reliably. This TCR was sampled from a human donor who received a combined kidney and bone marrow transplant. This sample comprised CD4+ T cells from blood, obtained before the transplant. Here is the DNA: TGTGCCAGCAGCGTAGGTGCCGGTTACAATGAGCAGTTCTTC. Its protein is CASSVGAGYNEQFF.